These T cell receptor beta chains were read from a single sample in a study of blood T cell repertoires in COVID-19. Assay: immunoSEQ multiplex PCR; the TCRdb copy retains only in-frame clones and omits some. The profile shows 250,000 to 300,000 clones, 75% to 90% of them singletons. Sequencing input: peripheral blood. The receptors were sampled from a man aged 25 to 40 with active or convalescent COVID-19. The CDR3 runs from the conserved cysteine through the conserved F or W. D genes are given only for firm matches. Clone size appears in some rows only: once, few, many, or a class for an expanded clone.

V gene	D gene	J gene	clone size	CDR3 protein	CDR3 DNA
TRBV29-1	-	TRBJ2-1	-	CSGQGEQFF	TGCAGCGGGCAGGGTGAGCAGTTCTTC
TRBV5-1	TRBD1	TRBJ1-1	once	CASSLGTGGAWTEAFF	TGCGCCAGCAGCTTGGGGACAGGGGGCGCTTGGACTGAAGCTTTCTTT
TRBV5-5	TRBD1	TRBJ1-4	-	CASSFTGDEKLFF	TGTGCCAGCAGCTTTACAGGGGATGAAAAACTGTTTTTT
TRBV6-5	-	TRBJ1-1	-	CASSAREQANTEAFF	TGTGCCAGCAGCGCTCGTGAGCAGGCCAACACTGAAGCTTTCTTT
TRBV6-5	-	TRBJ1-6	once	CASRQFMNSPLHF	TGTGCCAGCAGACAGTTTATGAATTCACCCCTCCACTTT
TRBV23-1	TRBD1	TRBJ2-3	-	CASSHLRDSSTDTQYF	TGCGCCAGCAGTCACCTCCGGGACAGCAGCACAGATACGCAGTATTTT
TRBV3-1/TRBV3-2	-	TRBJ1-2	-	CASSRGGTGYTF	TGTGCCAGCAGCAGGGGAGGGACCGGCTACACCTTC
TRBV4-2	TRBD2	TRBJ2-3	-	CASSQDLSASGGFTSTDTQYF	TGTGCCAGCAGCCAAGATCTATCGGCTAGCGGGGGATTCACTAGCACAGATACGCAGTATTTT
TRBV7-2	-	TRBJ2-3	once	CASSLVSMGPDTQYF	TGTGCCAGCAGCTTAGTGTCCATGGGCCCAGATACGCAGTATTTT
TRBV5-4	-	TRBJ2-7	-	CASSPREQYF	TGTGCCAGCAGCCCCCGCGAGCAGTACTTC
TRBV30	TRBD1	TRBJ1-4	-	CAWSGTGSNEKLFF	TGTGCCTGGAGTGGGACAGGTTCCAATGAAAAACTGTTTTTT
TRBV14	TRBD1	TRBJ2-1	-	CASSLPPGQGAINEQFF	TGTGCCAGCAGCCTCCCACCGGGACAGGGGGCTATCAATGAGCAGTTCTTC
TRBV4-1	-	TRBJ2-6	-	CASSLLPLGSGANVLTF	TGCGCCAGCAGCCTCCTCCCACTAGGATCTGGGGCCAACGTCCTGACTTTC
TRBV5-4	-	TRBJ2-2	-	CASSDVGGARTGELFF	TGTGCCAGCAGCGACGTAGGGGGGGCGAGAACCGGGGAGCTGTTTTTT
TRBV7-9	-	TRBJ1-3	-	CASSPAGVPAHSGNTIYF	TGTGCCAGCAGCCCCGCCGGGGTTCCGGCCCACTCTGGAAACACCATATATTTT
TRBV10-3	-	TRBJ1-6	-	CAISLAGGKDSPLHF	TGTGCCATCAGTTTAGCGGGGGGCAAGGATTCACCCCTCCACTTT